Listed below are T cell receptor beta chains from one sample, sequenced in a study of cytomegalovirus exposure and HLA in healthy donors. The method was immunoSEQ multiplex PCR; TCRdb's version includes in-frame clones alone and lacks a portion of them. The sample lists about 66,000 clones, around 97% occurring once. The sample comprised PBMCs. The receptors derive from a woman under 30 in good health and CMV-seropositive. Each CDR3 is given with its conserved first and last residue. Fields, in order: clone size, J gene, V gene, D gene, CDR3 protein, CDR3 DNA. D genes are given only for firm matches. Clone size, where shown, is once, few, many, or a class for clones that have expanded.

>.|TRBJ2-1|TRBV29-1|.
CSVGPDEQFF
TGCAGCGTTGGTCCGGATGAGCAGTTCTTC
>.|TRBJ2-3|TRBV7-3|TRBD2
CASSKQLAGVADTQYF
TGTGCCAGCAGCAAACAACTAGCGGGAGTTGCAGATACGCAGTATTTT
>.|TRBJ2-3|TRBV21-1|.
CASSKRSGRAKDTQYF
TGTGCCAGCAGCAAACGTAGCGGGAGGGCCAAAGATACGCAGTATTTT
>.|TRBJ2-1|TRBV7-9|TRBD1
CASSPWDSSISNNEQFF
TGTGCCAGCAGCCCCTGGGACAGTTCGATCTCCAACAATGAGCAGTTCTTC
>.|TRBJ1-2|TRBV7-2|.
CASSLRFRVGYTF
TGTGCCAGCAGCTTAAGATTCAGGGTTGGCTACACCTTC
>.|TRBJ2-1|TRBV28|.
CASSSLPPRNEQFF
TGTGCCAGCAGTTCTCTCCCCCCTAGGAATGAGCAGTTCTTC
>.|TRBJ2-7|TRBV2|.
CASSAYLYEQYF
TGTGCCAGCAGTGCCTACCTCTACGAGCAGTACTTC
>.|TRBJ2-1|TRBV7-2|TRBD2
CASSLGLADPSYNEQFF
TGTGCCAGCAGCTTGGGACTAGCGGATCCTTCCTACAATGAGCAGTTCTTC
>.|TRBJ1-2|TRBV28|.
CATGRASNYGYTF
TGTGCAACAGGCAGGGCCTCCAACTATGGCTACACCTTC
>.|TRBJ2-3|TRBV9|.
CASSVGAGTDTQYF
TGTGCCAGCAGCGTAGGGGCCGGCACAGATACGCAGTATTTT
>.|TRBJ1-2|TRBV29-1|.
CSVGGRYGYTF
TGCAGCGTCGGGGGACGGTATGGCTACACCTTC
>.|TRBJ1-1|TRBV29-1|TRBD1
CSCGGGRNTEAFF
TGCAGCTGCGGAGGGGGCAGGAACACTGAAGCTTTCTTT
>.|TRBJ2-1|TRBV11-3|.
CASSLRVTHPEQFF
TGTGCCAGCAGCTTACGGGTAACCCACCCTGAGCAGTTCTTC
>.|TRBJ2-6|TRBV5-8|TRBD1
CASSTGQDFPGANVLTF
TGTGCCAGCAGCACGGGACAGGACTTCCCTGGGGCCAACGTCCTGACTTTC
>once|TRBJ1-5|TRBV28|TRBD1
CASSLSRGQVTWGNQPQHF
TGTGCCAGCAGTTTATCCCGGGGACAGGTCACCTGGGGCAATCAGCCCCAGCATTTT
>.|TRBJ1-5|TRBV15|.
CATSGRDTYSNQPQHF
TGTGCCACCAGCGGCCGGGACACTTATAGCAATCAGCCCCAGCATTTT
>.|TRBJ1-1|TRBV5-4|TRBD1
CASSLFGQGAQAFF
TGTGCCAGCAGCTTGTTCGGGCAGGGGGCTCAAGCTTTCTTT
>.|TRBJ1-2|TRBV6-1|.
CASFPTERYGYTF
TGTGCCAGCTTTCCGACAGAACGTTATGGCTACACCTTC
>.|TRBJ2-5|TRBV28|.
CASRTGVRETQYF
TGTGCCAGCAGAACGGGAGTGCGAGAGACCCAGTACTTC
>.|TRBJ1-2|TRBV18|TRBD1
CASSPSNRDRGYGYTF
TGTGCCAGCTCACCTAGCAACCGGGACAGGGGATATGGCTACACCTTC
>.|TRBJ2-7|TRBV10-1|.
CASSESGATAYEQYF
TGCGCCAGCAGTGAGTCTGGGGCGACAGCATACGAGCAGTACTTC
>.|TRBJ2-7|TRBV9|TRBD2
CASSLGLAGYEQYF
TGTGCCAGCAGCCTCGGCCTAGCGGGCTACGAGCAGTACTTC
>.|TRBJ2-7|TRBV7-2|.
CASRGGGKEQYF
TGTGCCAGCAGGGGAGGGGGAAAGGAGCAGTACTTC
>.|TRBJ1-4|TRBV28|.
CASRRGAGGEKLFF
TGTGCCAGCAGAAGGGGCGCGGGAGGCGAAAAACTGTTTTTT
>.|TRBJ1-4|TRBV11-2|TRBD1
CASSLGARGDEKLFF
TGTGCCAGCAGCTTAGGGGCCAGGGGGGATGAAAAACTGTTTTTT
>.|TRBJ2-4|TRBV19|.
CASTHGGLAKNIQYF
TGTGCCAGTACCCACGGAGGGCTAGCCAAAAACATTCAGTACTTC
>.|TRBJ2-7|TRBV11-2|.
CASSLARTAYEQYF
TGTGCCAGCAGCTTAGCCCGGACAGCGTACGAGCAGTACTTC
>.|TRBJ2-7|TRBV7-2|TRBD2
CASSLTSGSSYEQYF
TGTGCCAGCAGCTTGACTAGCGGTAGCTCCTACGAGCAGTACTTC
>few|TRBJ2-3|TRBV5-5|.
CASSLGLGRTDTQYF
TGTGCCAGCAGCTTGGGACTAGGTCGCACAGATACGCAGTATTTT
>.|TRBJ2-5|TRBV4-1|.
CASSQDYERQETQYF
TGCGCCAGCAGCCAAGATTATGAGCGGCAAGAGACCCAGTACTTC
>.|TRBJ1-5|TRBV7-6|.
CASSPLPGQYNQPQHF
TGTGCCAGCAGCCCTCTACCGGGACAATACAATCAGCCCCAGCATTTT
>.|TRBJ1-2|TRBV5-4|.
CASSTMSTGSNYGYTF
TGTGCCAGCAGCACGATGTCCACAGGGTCTAACTATGGCTACACCTTC
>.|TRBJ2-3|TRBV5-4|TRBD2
CASSLAELAGVVRATDTQYF
TGTGCCAGCAGCTTGGCCGAGCTAGCGGGAGTGGTCAGGGCAACAGATACGCAGTATTTT
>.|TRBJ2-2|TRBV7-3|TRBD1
CASSPTGGTGELFF
TGTGCCAGCAGCCCCACAGGGGGCACCGGGGAGCTGTTTTTT
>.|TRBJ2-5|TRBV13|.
CASSSKWGDQETQYF
TGTGCCAGCAGCAGCAAATGGGGGGACCAAGAGACCCAGTACTTC
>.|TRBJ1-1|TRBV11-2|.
CASSLTDTEAFF
TGTGCCAGCAGCTTAACAGACACTGAAGCTTTCTTT
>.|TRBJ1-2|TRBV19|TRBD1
CASSIEERRQGLYGYTF
TGTGCCAGTAGTATAGAAGAAAGGAGACAGGGCCTCTATGGCTACACCTTC
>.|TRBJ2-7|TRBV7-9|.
CASSLPLGNYYEQYF
TGTGCCAGCAGCTTACCTTTAGGCAACTACTACGAGCAGTACTTC
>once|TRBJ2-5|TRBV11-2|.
CASSRGSETQYF
TGTGCCAGCAGCCGGGGGTCAGAGACCCAGTACTTC
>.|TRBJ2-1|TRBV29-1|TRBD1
CSVAGTGKDNEQFF
TGCAGCGTTGCCGGGACAGGGAAAGATAATGAGCAGTTCTTC
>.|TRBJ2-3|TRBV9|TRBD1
CASSVQGARTDTQYF
TGTGCCAGCAGCGTACAGGGGGCCCGGACAGATACGCAGTATTTT
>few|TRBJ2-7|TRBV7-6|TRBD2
CASSLLAGSYEQYF
TGTGCCAGCAGCTTATTAGCGGGAAGCTACGAGCAGTACTTC
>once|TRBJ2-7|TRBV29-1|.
CSVVGGPHYEQYF
TGCAGCGTTGTGGGAGGACCCCACTACGAGCAGTACTTC
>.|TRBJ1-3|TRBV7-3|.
CASSPTPWTVGNTIYF
TGTGCCAGCAGCCCAACCCCGTGGACAGTTGGAAACACCATATATTTT
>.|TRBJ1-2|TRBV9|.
CASSPTTSNYGYTF
TGTGCCAGCAGCCCGACAACCTCTAACTATGGCTACACCTTC
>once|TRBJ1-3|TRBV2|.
CASSERTRGSGNTIYF
TGTGCCAGCAGCGAGCGGACGCGGGGGTCCGGAAACACCATATATTTT
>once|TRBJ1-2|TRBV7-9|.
CASSFRDIANYGYTF
TGTGCCAGCAGCTTCCGGGACATAGCTAACTATGGCTACACCTTC
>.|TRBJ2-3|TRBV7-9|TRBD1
CASSLPSDRGSTDTQYF
TGTGCCAGCAGCTTACCCTCGGACAGGGGGTCCACAGATACGCAGTATTTT
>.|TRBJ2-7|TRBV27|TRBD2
CASRVGLAGDYEQYF
TGTGCCAGCAGGGTGGGACTAGCGGGCGACTACGAGCAGTACTTC
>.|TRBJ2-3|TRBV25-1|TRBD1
CASSARQGVADTQYF
TGTGCCAGCAGTGCCCGACAGGGGGTGGCAGATACGCAGTATTTT
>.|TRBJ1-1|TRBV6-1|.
CASGYGGGAGTEAFF
TGTGCCAGCGGCTACGGGGGGGGCGCGGGCACTGAAGCTTTCTTT
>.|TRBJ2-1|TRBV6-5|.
CASSYLEYHEQFF
TGTGCCAGCAGTTACCTAGAGTACCATGAGCAGTTCTTC
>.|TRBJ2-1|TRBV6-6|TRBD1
CASSFGQVGYNEQFF
TGTGCCAGCAGTTTCGGACAGGTTGGTTACAATGAGCAGTTCTTC
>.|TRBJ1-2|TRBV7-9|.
CASSLDSRHGYTF
TGTGCCAGCAGTTTGGACAGCCGACATGGCTACACCTTC